This T cell receptor beta chain originates from a study of T cell responses to AZD1222 COVID-19 vaccine. Study background: Second-dose timings of about 4 or about 12 weeks were pooled.

Clones were sequenced by immunoSEQ multiplex PCR, and TCRdb holds only the in-frame ones, with some missing. The sample gives more than 95,000 clones, 85% to 90% of which show up once; 2.5% to 3% is in the top ten. Study-wide results and caveats: White British donors predominated, females outnumbered males, and clonal diversity was possibly underestimated.

The V end lost 4 bases, the J end lost 8 bases, and 24 bases lay between the germline ends. The CDR3 is 16 residues long. Germline V gene data show CDR1 as SGHRS and CDR2 as YFSETQ. As to this clone: Its antigen is not identified.

The sequenced sample was peripheral blood, obtained on day 0 of AZD1222 vaccination. This receptor was obtained from an adult in good health. The rearrangement joins TRBV5-1 to TRBJ1-2; D is unresolved. The CDR3 bases are TGCGCCAGCAGCCCGGATAGGACGGACCTTCGATACGGCTACACCTTC. Encoded protein: CASSPDRTDLRYGYTF.